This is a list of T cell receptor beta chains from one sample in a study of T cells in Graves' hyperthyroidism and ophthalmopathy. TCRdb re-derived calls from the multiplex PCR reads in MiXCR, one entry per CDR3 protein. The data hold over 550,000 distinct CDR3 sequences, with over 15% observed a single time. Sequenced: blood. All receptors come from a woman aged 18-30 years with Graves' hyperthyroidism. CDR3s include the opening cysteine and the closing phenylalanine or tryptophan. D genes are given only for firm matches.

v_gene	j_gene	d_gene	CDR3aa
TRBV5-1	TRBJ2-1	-	CASSLSLGATANEQFF
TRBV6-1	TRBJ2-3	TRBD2	CASRPSSGGPRDTQYF
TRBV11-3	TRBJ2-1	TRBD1	CASSPRDRVNNEQFF
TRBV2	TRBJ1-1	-	CASSVQGIFTEAFF
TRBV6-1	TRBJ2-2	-	CASRSGHVNTGELFF
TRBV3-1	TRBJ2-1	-	CASGGIDNEQFF
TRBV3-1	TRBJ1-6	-	CASSPRGYNSPLHF
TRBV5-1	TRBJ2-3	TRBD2	CASSPTSGGRKADTQYF
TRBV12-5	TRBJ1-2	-	CASGAAPGNGYTF
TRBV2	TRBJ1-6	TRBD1	CASRAGGGNSPLHF
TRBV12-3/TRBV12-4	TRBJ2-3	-	CASSHRTDTQYF
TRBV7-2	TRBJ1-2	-	CASSLDRETANYGYTF
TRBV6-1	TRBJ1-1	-	CASSEQEGTEAFF
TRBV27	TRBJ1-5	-	CASSPQWGSNQPQHF
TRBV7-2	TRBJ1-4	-	CASSPVGGEKLFF
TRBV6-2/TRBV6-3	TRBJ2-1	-	CASCTDGTGAYNEQFF
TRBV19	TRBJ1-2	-	CASSPGGGYYGYTF
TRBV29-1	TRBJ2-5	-	CSAQFGGTETQYF
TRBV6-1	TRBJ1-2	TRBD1	CASSLIGQGASGYTF
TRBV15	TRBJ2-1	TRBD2	CATSRGRVGLAVLNEQFF
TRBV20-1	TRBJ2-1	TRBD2	CSARGGTSGRAEQFF
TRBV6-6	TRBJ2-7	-	CASSSSTSSYEQYF
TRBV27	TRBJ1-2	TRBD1	CASSLGQGKRFYGYTF
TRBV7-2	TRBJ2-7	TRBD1	CASSLALTDRGGREQYF
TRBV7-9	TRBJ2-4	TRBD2	CASSLKPPLAGGRAKNIQYF
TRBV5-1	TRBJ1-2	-	CASSYPQIGYGYTF
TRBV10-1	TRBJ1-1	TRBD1	CASSEGQGANTEAFF
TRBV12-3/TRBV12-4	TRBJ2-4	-	CASSLLQRTAKNIQYF
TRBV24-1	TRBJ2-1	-	CATSDFRRYEQFF
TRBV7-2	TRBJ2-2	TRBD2	CASSLVLAGPTNTGELFF
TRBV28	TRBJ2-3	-	CASSFIRLTDTQYF
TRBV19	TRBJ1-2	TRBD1	CASSLPPRQGRLRTNYGYTF
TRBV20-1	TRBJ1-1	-	CSARLAGQMNTEAFF
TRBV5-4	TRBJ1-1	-	CASSPPGHRRETEAFF
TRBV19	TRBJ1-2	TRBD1	CASSIGDRGYGYTF
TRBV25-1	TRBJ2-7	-	CASSEYRTTYEQYF
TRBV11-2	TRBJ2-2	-	CASSLVQGWDTGELFF
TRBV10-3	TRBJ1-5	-	CAISDNPGLGQPQHF
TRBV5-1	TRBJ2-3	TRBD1	CASSLEQGSTDTQYF
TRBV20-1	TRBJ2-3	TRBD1	CSAKTLPGQGEDTQYF
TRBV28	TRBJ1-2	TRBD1	CASSPSKDRGRGYTF
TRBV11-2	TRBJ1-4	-	CASSVGVGEKLFF
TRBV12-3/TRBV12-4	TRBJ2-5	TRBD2	CASSFLAGVETQYF
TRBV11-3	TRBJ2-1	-	CASSQDRQRIGNEQFF
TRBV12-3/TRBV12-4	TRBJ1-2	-	CASSLAPGGIGGYTF
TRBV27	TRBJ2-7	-	CASSLERAAEQYF
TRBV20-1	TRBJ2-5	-	CSRRAAGLLGQYF
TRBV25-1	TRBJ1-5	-	CASSEGTKGRGSNQPQHF
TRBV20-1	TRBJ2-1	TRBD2	CSANVRREDEQFF
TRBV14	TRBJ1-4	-	CASSTRGGEKLFF
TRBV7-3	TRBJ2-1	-	CASSPDRDSWEVQFF
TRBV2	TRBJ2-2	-	CASSEANAPTGELFF
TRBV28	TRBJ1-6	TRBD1	CASSPGTGRGNSPLHF